This TCR beta chain was sequenced during a study of identical twins (TCRdb year 2016). General notes on the study: To test whether fetal clonotypes persist, this study deep-sequenced TCR alpha and beta repertoires from monozygotic twins, from unrelated adults of various ages, and from cord blood. To rule out contamination, replicate twin experiments were performed at different times with different library preparation protocols. What the authors observed across the whole study: Invariant T cells such as MAIT and iNKT could partly confound zero-insertion analyses, though diverse VJ usage argued against this for most clonotypes. Out-of-frame TCR alpha sequences shared between twins showed an excess of low generation-probability sequences compared with coincidental sharing between unrelated individuals. In beta out-of-frame sequences, excess twin sharing was weaker, because having fewer shared sequences lowered the signal-to-noise ratio. Fewer insertions were carried by abundant cord blood beta clonotypes, a similar but weaker trend appeared in young adult naive repertoires, and no such trend appeared in memory repertoires. In monozygotic twins, recombination models systematically underestimated out-of-frame TCR alpha sharing, but the models matched the sharing seen between unrelated individuals. Conclusions relied on cross-sectional statistical analysis, since the same donors could not be followed over many years.

CDR3 length: 13 amino acids, cysteine to phenylalanine. Only CDR3 DNA is held: 39 bases, read in frame from base 1. At the junction V is shortened by 7 bases and J by 4 bases, with 13 bases in between. For CDR1 and CDR2, the germline V gene lists MDHEN and SYDVKM. Library construction relied on 5' RACE. The data were produced on an Illumina HiSeq 2000. Template switching added a universal primer binding site, and the final cDNA carried a unique molecular identifier that allowed TCR cDNA molecules to be counted accurately. Specific primers in the conserved constant-segment region were used to synthesize first-strand cDNA for TCR alpha and beta chains. To control for contamination, every cDNA library carried two barcodes: a SMART-Mk sample barcode plus Illumina barcodes. TruSeq adapter sequences, together with Illumina sample barcodes, were added in two successive PCR steps. The Illumina HiSeq platform was used with custom primers to sequence TCR alpha and beta cDNA libraries. The paper's processing steps were these. Raw reads were processed with MiGEC to extract unique molecular identifiers, and MiXCR was used to determine CDR3 positions. Recombination models were inferred per individual with the repgenHMM and IGoR tools using an EM algorithm. The analysis of shared clonotypes was done with the tcR package in R, with sharing normalized by the product of cloneset sizes. To study raw recombination without the effects of thymic and clonal selection, out-of-frame nonproductive sequences were analyzed. TCRdb took the public reads, trimmed them with fastp at Q25, ran MiXCR for clone calling and kept in-frame beta chains. Merged by CDR3 protein, the rows form single entries marked with the most common genes and DNA. The V and J calls were not made by the authors but by TCRdb's processing. Counted in this sample were approximately 630,000 distinct CDR3 sequences; 7.1% of them appeared once. The ten largest clonotypes hold over 1.5% of the sample.

Only healthy Caucasian donors were included. Three pairs of female monozygotic twins, all aged about 18 to 29 years, made up the twin cohort. Peripheral blood mononuclear cells were used as the source from which RNA for TCR libraries was isolated. As regards this clonotype: The antigen it binds to is not known. Base qualities are missing; no much larger clone stands one base away.

Another study also made use of these data, one on yellow fever vaccine responses in identical twins. The second paper further reports: According to the authors, in identical twins the way T cells responded to vaccination appeared partly convergent and partly personalized. In the study, vaccine-responding T cell clones were precisely tracked in identical twins.

The sample comprised PBMCs. The receptor was isolated from a woman between 18 and 30 years old in good health. The chain is encoded by TRBV28 joined to TRBJ1-1, and TRBD1 may be the D gene, going by 5 matching bases. The CDR3 region reads CASKLDGGTEAFF. The nucleotides read TGTGCCAGCAAACTGGACGGGGGCACTGAAGCTTTCTTT.